Presented here are 31 T cell receptor beta chains from one specimen sequenced in a study of identical twins (dated by TCRdb to the mid-2010s). To prepare the library, 5' RACE was applied. Reads for this sample came from an Illumina HiSeq 2000. The public reads were quality trimmed at Q25 with fastp and then assembled into clones with MiXCR by TCRdb, keeping productive beta chains. Entries that share a CDR3 protein sequence are merged under the most common genes and DNA. Present in this sample are 550,000 to 800,000 distinct CDR3 sequences, roughly 6.6% of which were seen just once. 1.5% to 2% of the sample rests with the top ten. In addition, the sample was reused for a study of yellow fever vaccine responses in identical twins.

The sequenced material came from PBMCs. The receptors were gathered from a woman aged 18-29 years in good health.

The genes are TRBV20-1 and TRBJ1-2; 8 bases map to TRBD1. CDR3 length: 14 amino acids. J gave up 0 bases and V 6 bases, and 6 bases lay outside the gene matches. The germline CDR1 and CDR2 sequences are DFQATT and SNEGSKA (reference sequence). CDR3 sequence: CSARQGTPNYGYTF. CDR3 bases: TGCAGTGCGAGACAGGGGACCCCTAACTATGGCTACACCTTC.

In this sample, this clonotype turned up a few times. The V gene is TRBV15, the J gene TRBJ2-1, with 9 bases identical to TRBD2. CDR3 size: 14 residues. J was trimmed by 7 bases and V by 6 bases; bases with no gene match: 7. The germline CDR1 and CDR2 sequences are LNHNV and YYDKDF (reference sequence). The CDR3: CATSFLAGDNEQFF. As DNA, the CDR3 is TGTGCCACCAGTTTTTTAGCGGGGGATAATGAGCAGTTCTTC. Drawing the rest from reference TRBV15 and TRBJ2-1, the complete variable domain is DAMVIQNPRYQVTQFGKPVTLSCSQTLNHNVMYWYQQKSSQAPKLLFHYYDKDFNNEADTPDNFQSRRPNTSFCFLDIRSPGLGDTAMYLCATSFLAGDNEQFFGPGTRLTVL.

This clonotype was recorded many times. As DNA, the CDR3 is TGTGCCAGCAGCTCGACTAGCGGGAGGGCCCTACCAGATACGCAGTATTTT. Amino acid sequence: CASSSTSGRALPDTQYF. V is TRBV11-2 and J is TRBJ2-3; 14 nucleotides agree with TRBD2. CDR1 SGHAT and CDR2 FQNNGV come from the germline V gene. Trimming took 4 bases from V and 4 from J; bases not matched to a gene: 7. The CDR3 runs to 17 residues. Filled out from reference TRBV11-2 and TRBJ2-3, the complete variable domain reads EAGVAQSPRYKIIEKRQSVAFWCNPISGHATLYWYQQILGQGPKLLIQFQNNGVVDDSQLPKDRFSAERLKGVDSTLKIQPAKLEDSAVYLCASSSTSGRALPDTQYFGPGTRLTVL.

This clonotype was seen ten or more times. The chain carries TRBV20-1 and TRBJ2-3; D is ambiguous. V dropped 3 bases and J dropped 0 bases, with 10 bases sitting between them. CDR3 size: 14 residues. CDR1 is DFQATT and CDR2 is SNEGSKA in the germline V gene (reference sequence). CDR3 sequence reads: CSARMSTSTDTQYF. The CDR3 bases are TGCAGTGCTAGGATGTCGACTAGCACAGATACGCAGTATTTT.

This clonotype was seen at least ten times. The CDR3 DNA reads as TGTGCCAGCAGCGTAGCCAGTTTGGACAGAATTAATGAAAAACTGTTTTTT. This encodes CASSVASLDRINEKLFF. The chain has TRBV9 and TRBJ1-4; D perhaps matches TRBD1 (6 bases). Germline lookup yields CDR1 SGDLS and CDR2 YYNGEE. This CDR3 comprises 17 residues. V was cut by 0 bases and J by 4 bases, with 16 bases left in between.

This clonotype was observed a handful of times. For the CDR3, the DNA is TGTGCCAGCAGCTTGGATGCTAGCGTTACCTCCTACGAGCAGTACTTC. Amino acids: CASSLDASVTSYEQYF. The V gene is TRBV5-6, the J gene TRBJ2-7, with D perhaps matching TRBD2 (6 bases). V lost 0 bases and J 0 bases, leaving 13 bases between the germline ends. The CDR3 has 16 residues. CDR1 SGHDT and CDR2 YYEEEE come from the germline V gene.

The rearrangement joins TRBV2 to TRBJ2-2, with D perhaps being TRBD1 or TRBD2 (5 bases each). Germline values: CDR1 SNHLY, CDR2 FYNNEI. The V end lost 4 bases, the J end lost 1 base, and 10 bases lay between the germline ends. The CDR3 spans 15 residues. As DNA, the CDR3 is TGTGCCAGCAGTGGAACTAGGGGGAACACCGGGGAGCTGTTTTTT. Protein sequence: CASSGTRGNTGELFF. Together with reference TRBV2 and TRBJ2-2, the CDR3 gives the full variable domain: EPEVTQTPSHQVTQMGQEVILRCVPISNHLYFYWYRQILGQKVEFLVSFYNNEISEKSEIFDDQFSVERPDGSNFTLKIRSTKLEDSAMYFCASSGTRGNTGELFFGEGSRLTVL.

This chain links TRBV7-6 with TRBJ2-1; 9 bases are shared with TRBD2. V gave up 4 bases and J gave up 6 bases; unmatched junction bases: 10. The CDR3 is 16 amino acids. The germline V gene has CDR1 SGHVS and CDR2 FNYEAQ. The CDR3 DNA reads as TGTGCCAGCAGCTCATTAGCGGGGGTCCCCATCAATGAGCAGTTCTTC. Residues: CASSSLAGVPINEQFF.

There are many counts of this clonotype. The rearrangement links TRBV5-1 to TRBJ2-7; D may be TRBD1 (6 bases). The germline CDR1 and CDR2 sequences are SGHRS and YFSETQ. This CDR3 spans 14 amino acids. V lost 0 bases to trimming and J lost 3 bases, with 10 bases between them. The CDR3 bases are TGCGCCAGCAGCTTGGACAGGGAATTCTACGAGCAGTACTTC. Translation gives CASSLDREFYEQYF. The variable domain in full, completed from reference TRBV5-1 and TRBJ2-7, reads KAGVTQTPRYLIKTRGQQVTLSCSPISGHRSVSWYQQTPGQGLQFLFEYFSETQRNKGNFPGRFSGRQFSNSRSEMNVSTLELGDSALYLCASSLDREFYEQYFGPGTRLTVT.

This clonotype turned up a few times. This chain joins TRBV5-1 and TRBJ2-7; 8 bases are a match to TRBD1. The CDR3 runs to 16 residues. V lost 3 bases, J lost 4 bases, and 12 bases stayed unmatched. The germline CDR1 and CDR2 sequences are SGHRS and YFSETQ. This chain's CDR3 is CASSSPGTGILYEQYV. Written as DNA, the CDR3 is TGCGCCAGCAGCTCACCCGGGACAGGCATATTGTACGAGCAGTACGTC.

There are many counts of this clonotype. CDR3 sequence: CASSTGGNQPQHF. The CDR3 DNA reads as TGTGCCAGCAGCACAGGGGGCAATCAGCCCCAGCATTTT. This chain links TRBV12-3 or TRBV12-4 with TRBJ1-5, with 7 bases identical to TRBD1. Trimming took 6 bases from V and 2 from J; bases not matched to a gene: 1. This CDR3 is 13 amino acids long.

The chain couples TRBV10-2 to TRBJ2-7, with D possibly being TRBD2 (6 bases). CDR1 is WSHSY, CDR2 SAAADI, per germline. The CDR3 is 18 residues long. V lost 3 bases and J lost 3, with 24 bases in between. The CDR3 region is CASSEYRNHRDSDYEQYF. The CDR3 DNA reads as TGCGCCAGCAGTGAATACCGAAATCACCGGGACTCAGACTACGAGCAGTACTTC.

At least ten counts were recorded for this clonotype. The rearrangement joins TRBV4-1 to TRBJ2-4; D gene uncertain. CDR1 is MGHRA and CDR2 is YSYEKL in the germline V gene. The CDR3 consists of 15 residues. With 0 bases removed from V and 5 bases from J, the gap between germline ends came to 11 bases. CDR3 amino acids: CASSQESSFQNIQYF. CDR3 sequence (DNA): TGCGCCAGCAGCCAAGAAAGCAGTTTCCAAAACATTCAGTACTTC.

This clonotype occurred a few times. DNA for the CDR3: TGTGCCAGCAGCCAAGATTTACTAGCGGGAAATGAGCAGTTCTTC. Protein sequence: CASSQDLLAGNEQFF. This chain links TRBV4-2 with TRBJ2-1; 10 positions agree with TRBD2. The CDR3 has 15 amino acids. V gave up 0 bases and J gave up 7 bases; unmatched junction bases: 3. CDR1 LGHNA and CDR2 YNFKEQ come from the germline V gene.

This clonotype was recorded a few times. This sequence joins TRBV5-8 and TRBJ1-2; unclear D gene. The CDR3 sequence is 14 residues long. CDR1 is SGHTS, CDR2 YDEGEE, per germline. Trimming took 2 bases from V and 2 from J, leaving 10 bases between them. The CDR3 nucleotides are TGTGCCAGCAGCTTCTTTACGGGAAACTATGGCTACACCTTC. Translating it yields CASSFFTGNYGYTF.

This clonotype was observed a handful of times. This chain links TRBV6-5 with TRBJ2-1, with 8 bases aligning to TRBD1. The CDR3 extends over 17 amino acids. Trimming cost V 4 bases and J 7 bases; bases outside gene matches: 15. Germline CDR1 and CDR2: MNHEY and SVGAGI. The CDR3 bases are TGTGCCAGCAGTTTCCCAGGGGGCCCTATGGAGGGAAATGAGCAGTTCTTC. Its protein is CASSFPGGPMEGNEQFF.

The table lists this clonotype with many counts. The gene calls are TRBV11-2 and TRBJ2-5; 10 nucleotides align to TRBD2. This CDR3 region has 15 residues. V lost 5 bases to trimming and J lost 4 bases; unmatched junction nucleotides: 7. Germline values: CDR1 SGHAT, CDR2 FQNNGV. The CDR3 DNA follows: TGTGCCAGCAGCCCCATAGCGGGAGGCACAGAGACCCAGTACTTC. As protein: CASSPIAGGTETQYF.

This clonotype was detected ten times or more. The chain uses TRBV29-1 and TRBJ1-1, with a weak D call TRBD1 (5 bases). V was cut by 2 bases and J by 1 base, with 14 bases left in between. Germline V CDR1 and CDR2: SQVTM, ANQGSEA. This CDR3 comprises 15 residues. CDR3: CSVEKVTDKNTEAFF. DNA for the CDR3: TGCAGCGTTGAAAAAGTGACAGACAAGAACACTGAAGCTTTCTTT.

This clonotype was seen ten or more times. The gene calls are TRBV12-3 or TRBV12-4 and TRBJ2-7, with 7 bases lining up with TRBD2. The CDR3 runs to 15 residues. The CDR3 DNA is TGTGCCAGCAGCTTAGGCGGGGGACTTCTATACGAGCAGTACGTC. It is translated as CASSLGGGLLYEQYV.

The chain is built from TRBV3-1 and TRBJ2-1, with D hard to call. The CDR3 loop spans 15 amino acids. The V gene lost 8 bases and the J gene lost 0 bases, with 14 bases spanning the gap. Germline CDR1 is LGHDT and CDR2 is YNNKEL (reference sequence). CDR3: CASPRQPISYNEQFF. CDR3 bases: TGTGCCAGCCCTAGGCAGCCTATCTCCTACAATGAGCAGTTCTTC.

At least ten counts were recorded for this clonotype. The chain links TRBV5-1 to TRBJ1-3; no clear D. The germline V gene has CDR1 SGHRS and CDR2 YFSETQ. The CDR3 consists of 14 residues. The V end was cut by 0 bases, the J end by 1 base, with 5 bases between. CDR3 protein: CASSLEDSGNTIYF. CDR3 coding DNA: TGCGCCAGCAGCTTGGAGGATTCTGGAAACACCATATATTTT.

This clonotype was counted only a few times. The chain is built from TRBV2 and TRBJ2-1; D not certain. Trimming left V 2 bases short and J 0 bases short, with 23 bases between. The CDR3 spans 20 residues. Germline V gives CDR1 SNHLY, CDR2 FYNNEI. This chain's CDR3 is CASSETAGLVFPSSYNEQFF. The CDR3 DNA reads TGTGCCAGCAGTGAAACGGCCGGTCTAGTCTTCCCGAGCTCCTACAATGAGCAGTTCTTC.

This clonotype turned up a few times. The chain has TRBV29-1 and TRBJ2-7; 7 bases are shared with TRBD1. CDR1 is SQVTM, CDR2 ANQGSEA, per germline. The trim removed 3 bases at V and 0 bases at J, leaving 14 bases unmatched. The CDR3 spans 17 residues. The CDR3 reads CSVETRGKQGSSYEQYF. Written as DNA, the CDR3 is TGCAGCGTTGAGACGAGGGGAAAACAGGGGAGCTCCTACGAGCAGTACTTC.

The chain is built from TRBV9 and TRBJ2-1; a possible D gene is TRBD2 (6 bases). The CDR3 has 14 amino acids. Deletions cut 0 bases from V and 9 bases from J, with 13 bases between. Germline V gene data show CDR1 as SGDLS and CDR2 as YYNGEE. In DNA, the CDR3 is TGTGCCAGCAGCGTAGAGTCGGGGCGGGGTGAGCAGTTCTTC. It codes for CASSVESGRGEQFF.

V is TRBV28 and J is TRBJ2-1; D gene ambiguous. Germline V gene sequence: CDR1 MDHEN, CDR2 SYDVKM. V was cut by 6 bases and J by 12 bases, with 15 bases left in between. The CDR3 totals 12 residues. The CDR3: CASSPMGGLQFF. The CDR3 DNA follows: TGTGCCAGCAGCCCGATGGGCGGCTTGCAGTTCTTC.

The chain uses TRBV5-5 and TRBJ2-3; no definite D call. Germline V gene lookup returns CDR1 SGHKS and CDR2 YYEKEE (reference sequence). The CDR3 is 14 amino acids. V was pared by 4 bases and J by 2 bases, with 11 bases between. The CDR3 DNA sequence: TGTGCCAGCAGCCCCAGTCCCCCCACAGATACGCAGTATTTT. It encodes CASSPSPPTDTQYF.

In this sample, this clonotype turned up a few times. The chain has TRBV24-1 and TRBJ2-1; D is ambiguous. This CDR3 is 15 amino acids long. Germline lookup yields CDR1 KGHDR and CDR2 SFDVKD. V gave up 0 bases and J gave up 3 bases, with 8 bases separating them. The CDR3 DNA follows: TGTGCCACCAGTGATTTGGAGGATAACTACAATGAGCAGTTCTTC. As protein: CATSDLEDNYNEQFF.

This clonotype was counted at least ten times. This chain links TRBV4-1 with TRBJ2-1, with D possibly matching TRBD2 (5 bases). From germline, CDR1 is MGHRA and CDR2 YSYEKL. V was trimmed by 2 bases and J by 5 bases, leaving 13 bases between them. The CDR3 has 15 amino acids. CDR3 residues: CASSQLSGLDNEQFF. The CDR3 DNA sequence: TGCGCCAGCAGCCAATTGAGTGGACTCGACAATGAGCAGTTCTTC.

The CDR3 is CASSKEVTGELFF. As DNA, the CDR3 is TGTGCCAGCAGTAAGGAAGTGACCGGGGAGCTGTTTTTT. The chain joins TRBV6-4 to TRBJ2-2; the D is unclear. V gave up 5 bases and J gave up 5 bases, with 9 bases separating them. The CDR3 loop spans 13 amino acids. Germline V gene lookup returns CDR1 MRHNA and CDR2 SNTAGT.

This clonotype has only a few counts. The V gene is TRBV5-1, the J gene TRBJ2-3; 8 bases are shared with TRBD2. Germline assignment: CDR1 SGHRS and CDR2 YFSETQ. Unmatched junction bases numbered 6, after V lost 4 bases and J lost 2 bases. This CDR3 spans 15 amino acids. CDR3 nucleotides: TGCGCCAGCAGCCAGGCAGCGGGGGTCACAGATACGCAGTATTTT. Translating it yields CASSQAAGVTDTQYF.

This clonotype appeared a few times. The chain carries TRBV3-1 and TRBJ2-1; D uncertain. In germline, CDR1 is LGHDT, CDR2 YNNKEL (reference sequence). V lost 3 bases and J 5 bases, leaving 11 bases between the germline ends. The CDR3 is 14 residues long. This CDR3 is CASSHPGGHNEQFF. CDR3 in DNA: TGTGCCAGCAGCCACCCGGGCGGCCACAATGAGCAGTTCTTC.